The 22 T cell receptor beta chains reported below all come from one sample, sequenced in a study of identifying expanded T cells in peripheral blood. Using immunoSEQ multiplex PCR, the repertoire was profiled, and TCRdb retains in-frame clones only, with some absent. The sample comprises roughly 100,000 clones, roughly 85% of which are singletons, and approximately 18% rests with the top ten. Material for sequencing was blood. These receptors all come from a person between 18 and 75 years old in good health.

This chain joins TRBV23-1 and TRBJ2-7, with D maybe TRBD2 (5 bases). Being an ORF, TRBV23-1 has a function that is uncertain. This CDR3 spans 16 amino acids. Trimming left V 0 bases short and J 2 bases short, with 14 bases between. DNA for the CDR3: TGCGCCAGCAGTCAATCAGGCGACACCGGGGCCTACGAGCAGTACTTC. Translation: CASSQSGDTGAYEQYF.

V usage is TRBV9 and J usage is TRBJ2-5, with 8 bases identical to TRBD2. The germline V gene encodes CDR1 SGDLS and CDR2 YYNGEE. The CDR3 totals 17 residues. V shed 1 base and J 9 bases; nucleotides not matched to a gene: 17. CDR3 loop: CASSVSFLAGTPGAQYF. DNA of the CDR3: TGTGCCAGCAGCGTAAGCTTCTTAGCGGGGACCCCCGGGGCCCAGTACTTC.

This clone was found many times. The chain recombines TRBV6-4 with TRBJ2-3, with TRBD2 identical over 13 bases. Germline-derived CDR1 and CDR2 are MRHNA and SNTAGT. The CDR3 extends over 15 amino acids. The junction had 1 base not matched to a gene; V was cut back by 5 bases and J by 2 bases. CDR3 protein: CASSTSGGATDTQYF. The CDR3 nucleotides are TGTGCCAGCAGTACTAGCGGGGGGGCCACAGATACGCAGTATTTT.

CDR3 residues: CASSLARRSQYF. The CDR3 bases are TGCGCCAGCAGCTTGGCCCGGCGGTCCCAGTACTTC. The chain combines TRBV5-1 with TRBJ2-5; D ambiguous. V lost 0 bases to trimming and J lost 9 bases, with 9 bases between them. The CDR3 extends over 12 amino acids. Germline V lookup: CDR1 SGHRS, CDR2 YFSETQ.

The J gene is TRBJ1-3, the V gene TRBV11-2, with TRBD1 as a possible D gene (5 bases). The germline V gene encodes CDR1 SGHAT and CDR2 FQNNGV. This CDR3 has 14 amino acids. V was pared by 6 bases and J by 0 bases, with 9 bases between. CDR3 coding DNA: TGTGCCAGCAGTCCAGGGAGCTCTGGAAACACCATATATTTT. This encodes CASSPGSSGNTIYF.

This sequence joins TRBV7-9 and TRBJ1-1; no firm D call. The CDR3 loop spans 12 amino acids. CDR1 is SEHNR and CDR2 is FQNEAQ in the germline V gene (reference sequence). V was trimmed by 1 base and J by 5 bases, leaving 5 bases between them. The CDR3 nucleotides read TGTGCCAGCAGCTTAGAACGGACTGAAGCTTTCTTT. Its translation is CASSLERTEAFF.

The rearrangement uses TRBV4-1 and TRBJ2-3; TRBD1 agrees at 9 bases. This CDR3 is 16 amino acids long. The ends lost 1 base at V and 3 bases at J; junction bases unmatched: 5. Germline assignment: CDR1 MGHRA and CDR2 YSYEKL. The CDR3: CASSQGGTGMTDTQYF. The CDR3 DNA is TGCGCCAGCAGCCAAGGAGGGACAGGGATGACAGATACGCAGTATTTT.

The rearrangement links TRBV18 to TRBJ2-2, with unresolved D. Trimming took 0 bases from V and 5 from J, leaving 10 bases between them. This CDR3 has 15 residues. Germline V lookup: CDR1 KGHSH, CDR2 LQKENI. The CDR3 loop is CASSPPMDGTGELFF. CDR3 sequence (DNA): TGTGCCAGCTCACCACCGATGGACGGGACCGGGGAGCTGTTTTTT.

This chain uses TRBV7-2 with TRBJ2-5; D gene ambiguous. The CDR3 runs 12 residues. Germline values: CDR1 SGHTA, CDR2 FQGNSA. The V end lost 0 bases, the J end lost 4 bases, and 3 bases lay between the germline ends. CDR3 protein: CASSLASETQYF. The CDR3 nucleotides read TGTGCCAGCAGCTTAGCTTCAGAGACCCAGTACTTC.

This clone appeared a single time. The chain has TRBV7-9 and TRBJ1-1, with TRBD1 matching over 7 bases. J lost 4 bases, V lost 3 bases, and 5 bases had no gene match. The germline CDR1 and CDR2 sequences are SEHNR and FQNEAQ (reference sequence). The CDR3 contains 14 residues. CDR3 region: CASSLSGGSTEAFF. In DNA form, the CDR3 reads TGTGCCAGCAGCTTGTCAGGGGGAAGCACTGAAGCTTTCTTT.

The rearrangement links TRBV19 to TRBJ1-6; 10 bases are a match to TRBD1. The junction had 7 bases not matched to a gene; V was cut back by 5 bases and J by 6 bases. The CDR3 length is 16 residues. Per the germline V gene, CDR1 is LNHDA and CDR2 is SQIVND (reference sequence). CDR3 DNA: TGTGCCAGTAGTCCGACGGACAGGGGGTCTAATTCACCCCTCCACTTT. Translation gives CASSPTDRGSNSPLHF.

V and J are TRBV6-5 and TRBJ1-3; D gene ambiguous. This CDR3 has 15 amino acids. In germline, CDR1 is MNHEY, CDR2 SVGAGI. Trimming pared 5 bases from V and 0 bases from J, leaving 11 bases between. The CDR3 nucleotides read TGTGCCAGCAGTACTGGAGTTTCCTCTGGAAACACCATATATTTT. Translating gives CASSTGVSSGNTIYF.

The chain links TRBV18 to TRBJ1-1, with D unclear. Per the germline V gene, CDR1 is KGHSH and CDR2 is LQKENI. V lost 1 base, J lost 7 bases, and 7 bases lay in between. The CDR3 sequence is 12 residues long. CDR3 nucleotides: TGTGCCAGCTCACCACAGGGTATTGAAGCTTTCTTT. Its protein product is CASSPQGIEAFF.

The CDR3 nucleotides read TGTGCCAGCAGCTTAATTGGGGGGAGCAATCAGCCCCAGCATTTT. This gives the protein CASSLIGGSNQPQHF. The rearrangement joins TRBV7-6 to TRBJ1-5; perhaps TRBD1 as D (5 bases). Trimming pared 2 bases from V and 1 base from J, leaving 9 bases between. The V gene's germline CDR1 is SGHVS and CDR2 FNYEAQ. CDR3 length: 15 residues.

V gene TRBV7-9 combines with J gene TRBJ2-5, with 9 positions matching TRBD2. Losses at the gene ends were 5 bases for V and 5 bases for J; bases not matched to a gene: 6. Germline CDR1 SEHNR, CDR2 FQNEAQ (reference sequence). CDR3 size: 14 residues. CDR3 in amino acids: CASSASGVSETQYF. CDR3 in DNA: TGTGCCAGCAGCGCTAGCGGGGTGTCGGAGACCCAGTACTTC.

The chain has TRBV6-5 and TRBJ2-1; 7 bases fit TRBD2. This CDR3 contains 11 residues. J lost 10 bases, V lost 10 bases, and 7 bases had no gene match. Germline CDR1 reads MNHEY; CDR2 reads SVGAGI. CDR3 residues: CATRSGLEQFF. In DNA form, the CDR3 reads TGTGCCACCCGTAGCGGGCTGGAGCAGTTCTTC.

The chain couples TRBV18 to TRBJ1-5; no clear D. Germline CDR1 reads KGHSH; CDR2 reads LQKENI. This CDR3 has 14 amino acids. Trimming pared 2 bases from V and 6 bases from J, leaving 11 bases between. CDR3 DNA sequence: TGTGCCAGCTCACCAACTGGGGATGGTCAGCCCCAGCATTTT. This codes for CASSPTGDGQPQHF.

The chain uses TRBV27 and TRBJ2-1; D is perhaps TRBD1 (5 bases). The V end was cut by 3 bases, the J end by 7 bases, with 13 bases between. The CDR3 is 14 residues long. Germline CDR1 is MNHEY and CDR2 is SMNVEV (reference sequence). CDR3 region: CASSLGRAGNEQFF. As DNA, the CDR3 is TGTGCCAGCAGTTTGGGCAGGGCCGGGAATGAGCAGTTCTTC.

The V gene is TRBV29-1, the J gene TRBJ2-1; 8 nucleotides match TRBD2. The V gene end was trimmed by 7 bases and the J gene end by 8 bases; junction bases not matched to a gene: 13. CDR3 length equals 14 residues. CDR1 is SQVTM, CDR2 ANQGSEA, per germline. The CDR3 reads CSAGGVGGSYEQFF. Written as DNA, the CDR3 is TGCAGCGCCGGGGGGGTCGGGGGATCGTATGAGCAGTTCTTC.

The chain has TRBV19 and TRBJ1-1, with D possibly matching TRBD1 (6 bases). The CDR3 is 13 amino acids. Trimming took 6 bases from V and 0 from J, leaving 8 bases between them. Germline lookup yields CDR1 LNHDA and CDR2 SQIVND (reference sequence). The CDR3 DNA is TGTGCCAGTAGGACAGGACTGAACACTGAAGCTTTCTTT. It specifies CASRTGLNTEAFF.

Remarks on this clone: The junction departs from the called germline gene at one end, perhaps through a read error. The chain joins TRBV6-1 to TRBJ1-2; TRBD1 aligns across 9 bases. Germline assignment: CDR1 MNHNS and CDR2 SASEGT. The CDR3 covers 16 residues. Here the CDR3 DNA reads TGTGCCAGCAGTGAATACGGGACAGGGAGGAACTCTGGCTACACCTTC. Protein product: CASSEYGTGRNSGYTF.

The chain has TRBV7-9 and TRBJ1-2, with D perhaps TRBD1 (6 bases). In germline, CDR1 is SEHNR, CDR2 FQNEAQ (reference sequence). Trimming removed 4 bases at V and 4 bases at J, with 19 bases between. The CDR3 is 16 residues long. The CDR3 DNA is TGTGCCAGCAGCTCGGCAGGGGTAGGGATCATCTATGGCTACACCTTC. Its protein is CASSSAGVGIIYGYTF.